This T cell receptor (beta chain) was identified in a study of blood T cell repertoires in COVID-19. Whole-study context: COVID-19 samples collected from the United States, Italy and Spain covered acute and convalescent phases. PBMCs, B-cell-depleted T cells, or T cells provided the cDNA or gDNA that made up the material.

Germline V gene sequence: CDR1 MNHNS, CDR2 SASEGT. V lost 6 bases and J 0 bases, leaving 9 bases between the germline ends. This CDR3 contains 14 residues. Source study methods: Amplification from reference gene primers served as the basis for estimated nucleated cell counts. Assay: immunoSEQ multiplex PCR; the TCRdb copy retains only in-frame clones and omits some. The V and J calls and clone size were taken over from that table, and D and trimming were inferred from the DNA. Of 100,000 or so clones listed, more than 70% are singletons. The source is a man in his 60s with acute or convalescent COVID-19. The chain joins TRBV6-1 to TRBJ1-3; D uncertain. The source material was peripheral blood. The CDR3 here is CASSESPSGNTIYF. The DNA for the CDR3 is TGTGCCAGCAGCGAAAGCCCCTCTGGAAACACCATATATTTT.